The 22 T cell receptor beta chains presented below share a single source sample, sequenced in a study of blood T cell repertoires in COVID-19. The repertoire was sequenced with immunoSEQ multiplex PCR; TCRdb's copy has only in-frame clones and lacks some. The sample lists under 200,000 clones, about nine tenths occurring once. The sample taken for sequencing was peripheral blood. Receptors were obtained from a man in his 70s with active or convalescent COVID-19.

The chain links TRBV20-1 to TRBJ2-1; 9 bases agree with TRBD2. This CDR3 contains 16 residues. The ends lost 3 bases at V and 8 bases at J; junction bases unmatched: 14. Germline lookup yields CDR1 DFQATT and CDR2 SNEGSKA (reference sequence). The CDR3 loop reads CSASGTSGFKSDEQFF. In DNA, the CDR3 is TGCAGTGCTAGTGGCACTAGCGGGTTTAAAAGCGATGAGCAGTTCTTC.

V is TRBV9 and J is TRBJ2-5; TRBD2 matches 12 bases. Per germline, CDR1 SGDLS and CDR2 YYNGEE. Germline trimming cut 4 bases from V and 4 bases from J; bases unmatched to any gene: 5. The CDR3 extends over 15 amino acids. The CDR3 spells CASSQTSGRSETQYF. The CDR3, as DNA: TGTGCCAGCAGCCAAACTAGCGGGAGGTCAGAGACCCAGTACTTC. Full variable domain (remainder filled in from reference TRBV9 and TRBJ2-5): DSGVTQTPKHLITATGQRVTLRCSPRSGDLSVYWYQQSLDQGLQFLIQYYNGEERAKGNILERFSAQQFPDLHSELNLSSLELGDSALYFCASSQTSGRSETQYFGPGTRLLVL.

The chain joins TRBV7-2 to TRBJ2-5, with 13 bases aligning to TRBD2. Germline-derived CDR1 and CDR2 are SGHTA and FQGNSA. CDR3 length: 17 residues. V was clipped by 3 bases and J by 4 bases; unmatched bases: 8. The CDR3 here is CASSFELGLAGVETQYF. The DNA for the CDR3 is TGTGCCAGCAGCTTCGAATTAGGACTAGCGGGGGTAGAGACCCAGTACTTC.

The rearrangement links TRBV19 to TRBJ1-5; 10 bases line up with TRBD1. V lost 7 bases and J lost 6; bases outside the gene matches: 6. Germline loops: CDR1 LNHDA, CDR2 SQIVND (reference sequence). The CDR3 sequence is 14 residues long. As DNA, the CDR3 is TGTGCCAGTAAGGGGGACAGGGGATTTCAGCCCCAGCATTTT. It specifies CASKGDRGFQPQHF.

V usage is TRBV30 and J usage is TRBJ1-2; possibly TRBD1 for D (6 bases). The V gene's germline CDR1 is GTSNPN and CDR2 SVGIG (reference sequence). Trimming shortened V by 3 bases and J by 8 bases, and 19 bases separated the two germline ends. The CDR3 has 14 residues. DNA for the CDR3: TGTGCCTGGAGCGGGTTTCAGGGGCCCCGGGGCTACACCTTC. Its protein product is CAWSGFQGPRGYTF.

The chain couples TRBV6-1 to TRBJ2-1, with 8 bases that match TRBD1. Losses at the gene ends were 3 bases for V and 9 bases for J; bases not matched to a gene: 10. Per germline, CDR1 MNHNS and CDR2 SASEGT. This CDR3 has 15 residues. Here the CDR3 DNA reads TGTGCCAGCAGTGATGGACAGGGCCGGATTGGTGAGCAGTTCTTC. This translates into CASSDGQGRIGEQFF.

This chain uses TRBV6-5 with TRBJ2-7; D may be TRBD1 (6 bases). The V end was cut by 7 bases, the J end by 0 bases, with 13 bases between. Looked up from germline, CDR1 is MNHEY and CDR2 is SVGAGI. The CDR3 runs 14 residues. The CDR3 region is CASKRTASSYEQYF. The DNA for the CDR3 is TGTGCCAGCAAACGGACAGCCAGCTCCTACGAGCAGTACTTC.

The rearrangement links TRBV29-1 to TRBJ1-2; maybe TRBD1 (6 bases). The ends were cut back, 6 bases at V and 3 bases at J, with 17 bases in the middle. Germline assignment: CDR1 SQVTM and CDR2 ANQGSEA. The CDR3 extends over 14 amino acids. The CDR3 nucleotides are TGCAGCGTGCCTGGCGCGGGGGCGGACTATGGCTACACCTTC. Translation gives CSVPGAGADYGYTF.

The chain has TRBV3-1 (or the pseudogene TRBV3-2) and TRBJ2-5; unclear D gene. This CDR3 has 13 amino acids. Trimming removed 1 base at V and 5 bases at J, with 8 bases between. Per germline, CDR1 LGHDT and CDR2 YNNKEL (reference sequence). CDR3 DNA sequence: TGTGCCAGCAGCCAAGCGGGTGGGGAGACCCAGTACTTC. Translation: CASSQAGGETQYF.

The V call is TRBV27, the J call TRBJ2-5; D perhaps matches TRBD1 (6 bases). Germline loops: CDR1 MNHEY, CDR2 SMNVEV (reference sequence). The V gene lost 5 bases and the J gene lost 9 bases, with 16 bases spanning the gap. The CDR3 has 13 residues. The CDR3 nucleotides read TGTGCCAGCAGTGGCAGGGGTGCGATGCCCCAGTACTTC. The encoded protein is CASSGRGAMPQYF.

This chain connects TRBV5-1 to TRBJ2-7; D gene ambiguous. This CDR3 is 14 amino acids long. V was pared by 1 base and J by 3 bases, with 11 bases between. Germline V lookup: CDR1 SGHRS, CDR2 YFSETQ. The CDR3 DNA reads TGCGCCAGCAGCTTGTTGTCGGGTGACTACGAGCAGTACTTC. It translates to CASSLLSGDYEQYF.

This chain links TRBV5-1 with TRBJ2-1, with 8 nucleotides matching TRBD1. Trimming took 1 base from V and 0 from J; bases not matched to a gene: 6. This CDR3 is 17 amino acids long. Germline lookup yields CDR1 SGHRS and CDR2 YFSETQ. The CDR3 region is CASSLTLTGGSYNEQFF. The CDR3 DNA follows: TGCGCCAGCAGCTTGACCCTAACAGGGGGCTCCTACAATGAGCAGTTCTTC.

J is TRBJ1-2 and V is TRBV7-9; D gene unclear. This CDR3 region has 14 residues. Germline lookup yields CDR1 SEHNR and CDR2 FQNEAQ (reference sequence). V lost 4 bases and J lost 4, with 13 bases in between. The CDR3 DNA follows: TGTGCCAGCAGCTATGAGACAAATACCTATGGCTACACCTTC. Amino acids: CASSYETNTYGYTF.

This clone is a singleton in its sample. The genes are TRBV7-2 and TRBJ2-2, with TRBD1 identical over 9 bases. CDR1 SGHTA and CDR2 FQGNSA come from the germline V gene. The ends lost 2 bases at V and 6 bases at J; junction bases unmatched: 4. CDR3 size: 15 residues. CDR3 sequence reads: CASSLTGGVAGELFF. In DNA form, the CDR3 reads TGTGCCAGCAGCTTAACAGGGGGCGTTGCCGGGGAGCTGTTTTTT.

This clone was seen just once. The DNA for the CDR3 is TGTGCCAGCAGTTACCCTCCTCAGGGCATGAACACTGAAGCTTTCTTT. This encodes CASSYPPQGMNTEAFF. The chain links TRBV6-5 to TRBJ1-1; D possibly corresponds to TRBD1 (5 bases). This CDR3 contains 16 residues. Trimming took 2 bases from V and 0 from J, leaving 13 bases between them. CDR1 and CDR2 from the germline V gene are MNHEY and SVGAGI.

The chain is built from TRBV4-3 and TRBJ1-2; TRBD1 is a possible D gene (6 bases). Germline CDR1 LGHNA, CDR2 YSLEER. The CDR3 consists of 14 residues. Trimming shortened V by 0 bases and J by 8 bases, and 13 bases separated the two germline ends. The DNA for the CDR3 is TGCGCCAGCAGCCAAGAGGCGGGGGGCCGGGGCTACACCTTC. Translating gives CASSQEAGGRGYTF.

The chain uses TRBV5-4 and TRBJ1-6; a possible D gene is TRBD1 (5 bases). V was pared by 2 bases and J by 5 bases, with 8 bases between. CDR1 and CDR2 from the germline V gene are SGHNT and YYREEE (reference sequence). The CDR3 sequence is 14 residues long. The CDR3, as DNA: TGTGCCAGCAGCTTCCAGGGAAATAATTCACCCCTCCACTTT. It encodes CASSFQGNNSPLHF.

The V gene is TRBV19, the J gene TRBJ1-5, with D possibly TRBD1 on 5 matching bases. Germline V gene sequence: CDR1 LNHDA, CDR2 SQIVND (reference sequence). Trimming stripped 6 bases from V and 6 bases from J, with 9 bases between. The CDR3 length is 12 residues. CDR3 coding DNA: TGTGCCAGTAGAACAGGTATTCAGCCCCAGCATTTT. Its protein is CASRTGIQPQHF.

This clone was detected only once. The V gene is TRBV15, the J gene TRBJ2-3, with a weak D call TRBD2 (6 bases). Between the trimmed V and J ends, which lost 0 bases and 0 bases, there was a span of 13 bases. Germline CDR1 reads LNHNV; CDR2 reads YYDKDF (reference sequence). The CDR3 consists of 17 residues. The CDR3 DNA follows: TGTGCCACCAGCAGAGATCCACCGGGACTGAGCACAGATACGCAGTATTTT. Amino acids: CATSRDPPGLSTDTQYF.

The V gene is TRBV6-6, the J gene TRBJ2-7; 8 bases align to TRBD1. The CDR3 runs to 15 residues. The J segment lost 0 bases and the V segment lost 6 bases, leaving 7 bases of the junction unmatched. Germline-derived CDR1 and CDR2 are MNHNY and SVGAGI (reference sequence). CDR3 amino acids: CASSLTQGASYEQYF. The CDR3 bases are TGTGCCAGCAGCTTAACCCAGGGGGCCTCCTACGAGCAGTACTTC.

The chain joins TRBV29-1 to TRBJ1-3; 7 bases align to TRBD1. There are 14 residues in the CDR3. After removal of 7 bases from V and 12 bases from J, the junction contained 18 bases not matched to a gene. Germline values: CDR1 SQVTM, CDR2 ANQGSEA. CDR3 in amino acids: CSATQRQGWKHIYF. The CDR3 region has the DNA TGCAGCGCAACTCAACGACAGGGCTGGAAACACATATATTTT.

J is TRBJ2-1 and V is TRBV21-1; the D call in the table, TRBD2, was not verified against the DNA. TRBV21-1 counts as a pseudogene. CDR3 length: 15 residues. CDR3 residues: CASRWGSSGSYEQFF. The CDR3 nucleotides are TGTGCCAGCCGCTGGGGGTCTAGCGGGAGTTATGAGCAGTTCTTC.